Reported below is one T cell receptor beta chain. The antigen is not known. The assay was immunoSEQ multiplex PCR, and TCRdb's table has in-frame clones only and misses some. Of roughly 38,000 clones detected, more than 60% appear once; the ten largest clones hold less than 0.6%. This sample stems from a study of STAT5B mutations in CD4+ large granular lymphocyte leukemia. Study results and limitations: 25% of private leukemic clonotypes occurred rarely in other patients' non-leukemic repertoires. Compared with healthy controls (2/35), patient top clones favored TRBV06 (8/27).

This CDR3 has 16 residues. CDR1 is LNHDA and CDR2 is SQIVND in the germline V gene (reference sequence). V lost 3 bases and J lost 7; bases outside the gene matches: 10. V is TRBV19 and J is TRBJ2-1; 9 bases map to TRBD2. The specimen sequenced was CD4+ T cells from blood buffy coats. This TCR was recovered from a human donor in good health. CDR3 protein: CASSISGSGGRNEQFF. In DNA, the CDR3 is TGTGCCAGTAGTATTTCAGGTAGCGGGGGTCGGAATGAGCAGTTCTTC.